This T cell receptor (beta chain) was found in a study of blood T cell repertoires in COVID-19. Across the whole study: The analysed material was cDNA or gDNA that came from T cells, B-cell-depleted T cells, or PBMCs.

CDR3 length: 17 residues. Germline assignment: CDR1 LGHDT and CDR2 YNNKEL (reference sequence). Trimming pared 0 bases from V and 1 base from J, leaving 15 bases between. Enrolled through a virtual design, the participants were between roughly 18 and 90 years of age and came from some 25 US areas. Membership in each cohort depended on participant-reported clinical history. This clone has a handful of counts. In the source study's methods: From reference gene primer amplification, estimates of nucleated cell counts were derived. The method was immunoSEQ multiplex PCR; TCRdb's version includes in-frame clones alone and lacks a portion of them. V, J and clone size reflect that table, while D and trimming were determined from the DNA. The profile shows around 300,000 clones, about 87% of them singletons.

The chain has TRBV3-1 (or the pseudogene TRBV3-2) and TRBJ1-1; no clear D. Material for sequencing was PBMCs or T cells enriched from blood (not recorded which). The sequence came from a woman in her forties or fifties who had recovered from COVID-19. The CDR3 loop is CASSQERRSSGNTEAFF. The DNA for the CDR3 is TGTGCCAGCAGCCAAGAACGGCGCTCATCGGGGAACACTGAAGCTTTCTTT.